This TCR beta chain was retrieved from a study of cytomegalovirus exposure and HLA in healthy donors. Study conclusions and caveats: Researchers catalogued approximately 170 TCR beta chains as cytomegalovirus-associated.

Germline V CDR1 and CDR2: SGHVS, FNYEAQ. V was pared by 2 bases and J by 0 bases, with 9 bases between. The CDR3 runs 15 residues. Points on this clone: Its specificity is not known.

TCRdb's table, derived via immunoSEQ multiplex PCR, lists solely in-frame clones and lacks some. The repertoire holds about 73,000 clones, with about 94% as singletons. Sequencing was performed on PBMCs. The TCR was taken from a young woman in good health and CMV-seropositive. The chain employs TRBV7-6 and TRBJ2-3, with D perhaps TRBD1 (6 bases). The CDR3 spells CASSLRDTSTDTQYF. Written as DNA, the CDR3 is TGTGCCAGCAGCTTACGGGACACCAGCACAGATACGCAGTATTTT.